This TCR beta chain appears in the sequencing data of a study of cytomegalovirus exposure and HLA in healthy donors. The CDR3 is 14 residues long. The V end lost 3 bases, the J end lost 3 bases, and 11 bases lay between the germline ends. Per the germline V gene, CDR1 is LNHNV and CDR2 is YYDKDF (reference sequence). With regard to this clone: This specimen includes other DNA sequences encoding the same CDR3.

The study ran its PCR with 60 Vbeta and 13 Jbeta primers. In the original processing: Some 12 million shared chains were among the about 80 million unique TCR beta chains that a later analysis counted. Libraries were prepared by immunoSEQ multiplex PCR; TCRdb keeps only in-frame clonotypes and omits some of them. For V, J and clone size, that table is used; D and trimming come from the DNA. The table has 180,000 or so clones, about 79% seen once. This TCR came from a young man in good health and CMV-seronegative. The chain uses TRBV15 and TRBJ1-1, with D unclear. The specimen was PBMCs. CDR3 in amino acids: CATSSEVTDTEAFF. CDR3 DNA: TGTGCCACCAGCAGCGAAGTAACGGACACTGAAGCTTTCTTT.